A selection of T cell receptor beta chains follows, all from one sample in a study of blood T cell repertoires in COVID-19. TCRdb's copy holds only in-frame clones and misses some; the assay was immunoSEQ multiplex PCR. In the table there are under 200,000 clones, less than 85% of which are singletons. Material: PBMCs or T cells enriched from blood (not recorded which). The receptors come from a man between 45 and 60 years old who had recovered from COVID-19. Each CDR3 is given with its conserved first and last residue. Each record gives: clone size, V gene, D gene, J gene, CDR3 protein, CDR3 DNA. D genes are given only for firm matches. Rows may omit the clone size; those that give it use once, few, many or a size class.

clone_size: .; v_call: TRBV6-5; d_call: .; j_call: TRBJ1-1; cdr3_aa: CASSSPRGGSAEAFF; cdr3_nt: TGTGCCAGCAGTTCCCCTAGGGGGGGGAGCGCTGAAGCTTTCTTT
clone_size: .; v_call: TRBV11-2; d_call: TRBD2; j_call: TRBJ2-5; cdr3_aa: CASSLAREGTQYF; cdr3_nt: TGTGCCAGCAGCTTAGCCCGGGAGGGGACCCAGTACTTC
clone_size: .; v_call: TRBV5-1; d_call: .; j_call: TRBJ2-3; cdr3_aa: CASSLESGVDTQYF; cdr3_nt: TGCGCCAGCAGCTTGGAGTCGGGAGTTGATACGCAGTATTTT
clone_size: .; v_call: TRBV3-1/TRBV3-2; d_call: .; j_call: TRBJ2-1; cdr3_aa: CASSPGGQSSYNEQFF; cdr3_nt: TGTGCCAGCAGCCCAGGCGGGCAGAGCTCCTACAATGAGCAGTTCTTC
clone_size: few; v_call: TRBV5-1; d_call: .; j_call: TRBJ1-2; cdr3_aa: CASSPSRANYGYTF; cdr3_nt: TGCGCCAGCAGCCCCTCGAGAGCTAACTATGGCTACACCTTC
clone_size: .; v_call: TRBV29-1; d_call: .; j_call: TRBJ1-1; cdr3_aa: CSARTSMNTEAFF; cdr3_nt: TGCAGCGCCCGGACAAGCATGAACACTGAAGCTTTCTTT
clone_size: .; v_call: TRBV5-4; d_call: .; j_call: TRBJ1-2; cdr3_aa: CASSRTSGNYGYTF; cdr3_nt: TGTGCCAGCAGCCGCACTTCAGGAAACTATGGCTACACCTTC
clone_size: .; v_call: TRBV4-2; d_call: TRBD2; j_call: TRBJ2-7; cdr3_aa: CASSQTSGGFYEQYF; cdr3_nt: TGTGCCAGCAGCCAGACTAGCGGGGGATTTTACGAGCAGTACTTC
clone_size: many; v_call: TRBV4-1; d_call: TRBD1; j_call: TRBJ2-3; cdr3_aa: CASSLRTGVGEDTQYF; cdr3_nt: TGCGCCAGCAGCCTAAGGACAGGGGTGGGGGAAGATACGCAGTATTTT
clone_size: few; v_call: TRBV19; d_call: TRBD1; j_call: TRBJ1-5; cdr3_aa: CASGPGQGAFNQPQHF; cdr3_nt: TGTGCCAGCGGGCCGGGACAGGGAGCTTTCAATCAGCCCCAGCATTTT
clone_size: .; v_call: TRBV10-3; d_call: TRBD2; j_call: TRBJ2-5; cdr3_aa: CAISPTPAGQETQYF; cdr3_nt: TGTGCCATCAGTCCTACCCCAGCGGGGCAAGAGACCCAGTACTTC
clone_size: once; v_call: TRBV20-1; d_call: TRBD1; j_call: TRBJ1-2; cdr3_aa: CSARPGGGYTF; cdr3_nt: TGCAGTGCTAGGCCAGGGGGTGGCTACACCTTC
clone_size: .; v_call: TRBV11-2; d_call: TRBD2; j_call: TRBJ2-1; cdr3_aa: CASSFSGGNNEQFF; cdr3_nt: TGTGCCAGCAGCTTCAGCGGGGGGAACAATGAGCAGTTCTTC
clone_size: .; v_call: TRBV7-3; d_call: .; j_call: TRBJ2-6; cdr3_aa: CASSSGVRSSGANVLTF; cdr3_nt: TGTGCCAGCAGCTCAGGTGTTAGAAGCTCTGGGGCCAACGTCCTGACTTTC
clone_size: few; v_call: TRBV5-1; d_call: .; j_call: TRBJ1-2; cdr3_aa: CASSLSGGKNYGYTF; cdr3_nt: TGCGCCAGCAGCTTGTCGGGGGGCAAGAACTATGGCTACACCTTC
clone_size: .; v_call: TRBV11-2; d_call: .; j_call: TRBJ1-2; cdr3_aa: CASSIDGLVGYTF; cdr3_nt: TGTGCCAGCAGCATAGACGGACTCGTTGGCTACACCTTC
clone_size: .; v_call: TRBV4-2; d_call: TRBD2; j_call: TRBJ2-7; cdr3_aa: CASSQGGSGTYEQYF; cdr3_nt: TGTGCCAGCAGCCAAGGGGGTAGCGGGACATACGAGCAGTACTTC
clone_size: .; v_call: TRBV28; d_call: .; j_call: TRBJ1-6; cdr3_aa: CASSLQGAYSPLHF; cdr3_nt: TGTGCCAGCAGTTTACAGGGCGCGTATTCACCCCTCCACTTT
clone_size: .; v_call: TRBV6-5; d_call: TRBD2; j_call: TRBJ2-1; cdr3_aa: CASSYGGGPNEQFF; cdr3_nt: TGTGCCAGCAGTTACGGCGGGGGGCCCAATGAGCAGTTCTTC
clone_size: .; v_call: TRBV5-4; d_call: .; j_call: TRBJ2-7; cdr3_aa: CASSGNPGGLSYEQYF; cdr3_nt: TGTGCCAGCAGCGGGAACCCGGGGGGCCTCTCCTACGAGCAGTACTTC
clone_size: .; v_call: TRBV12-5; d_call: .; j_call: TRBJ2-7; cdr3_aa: CASGSSLYEQYF; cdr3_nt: TGTGCTAGTGGTTCCTCACTGTACGAGCAGTACTTC